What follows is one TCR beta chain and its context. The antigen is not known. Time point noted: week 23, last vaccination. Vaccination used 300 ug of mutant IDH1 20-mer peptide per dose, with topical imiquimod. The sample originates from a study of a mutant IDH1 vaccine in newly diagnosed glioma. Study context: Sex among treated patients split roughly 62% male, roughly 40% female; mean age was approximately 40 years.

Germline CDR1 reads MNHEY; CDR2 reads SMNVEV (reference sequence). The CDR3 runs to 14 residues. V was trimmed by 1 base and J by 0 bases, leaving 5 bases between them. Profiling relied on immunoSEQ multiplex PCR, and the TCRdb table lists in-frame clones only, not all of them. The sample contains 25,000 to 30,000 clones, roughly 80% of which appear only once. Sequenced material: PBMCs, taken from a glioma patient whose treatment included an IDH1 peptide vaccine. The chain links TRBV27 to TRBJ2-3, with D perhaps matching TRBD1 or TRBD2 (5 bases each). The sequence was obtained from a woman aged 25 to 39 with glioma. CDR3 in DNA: TGTGCCAGCAGTTTATGGGGGAGCACAGATACGCAGTATTTT. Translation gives CASSLWGSTDTQYF.